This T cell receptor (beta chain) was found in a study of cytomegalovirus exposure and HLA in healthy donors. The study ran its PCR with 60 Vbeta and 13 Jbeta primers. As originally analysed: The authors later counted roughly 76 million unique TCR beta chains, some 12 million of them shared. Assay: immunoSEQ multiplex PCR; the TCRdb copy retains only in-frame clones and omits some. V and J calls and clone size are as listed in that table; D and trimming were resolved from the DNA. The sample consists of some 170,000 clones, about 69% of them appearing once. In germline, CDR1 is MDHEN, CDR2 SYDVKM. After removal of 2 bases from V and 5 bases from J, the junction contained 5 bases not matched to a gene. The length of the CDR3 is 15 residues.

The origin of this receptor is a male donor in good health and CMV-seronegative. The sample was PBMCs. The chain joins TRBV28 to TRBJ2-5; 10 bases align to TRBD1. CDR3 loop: CASSLPGQGSETQYF. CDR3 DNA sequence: TGTGCCAGCAGTTTACCGGGACAGGGGAGCGAGACCCAGTACTTC.